One sample yielded the 11 T cell receptor beta chains listed below, sequenced in a study of cytomegalovirus exposure and HLA in healthy donors. The study ran its PCR with 60 Vbeta and 13 Jbeta primers. Measured with immunoSEQ multiplex PCR; TCRdb has only the in-frame clones, and not every one. The listing records about 210,000 clones. The source material was PBMCs. The receptors originated from a woman in her twenties or thirties in good health and CMV-seropositive.

This sequence joins TRBV5-5 and TRBJ1-2, with D perhaps matching TRBD1 (5 bases). Germline loops: CDR1 SGHKS, CDR2 YYEKEE (reference sequence). This CDR3 comprises 12 residues. Trimming left V 4 bases short and J 6 bases short, with 10 bases between. The CDR3 nucleotides are TGTGCCAGCAGCGTACAGGCCGATGGCTACACCTTC. Amino acids: CASSVQADGYTF. The variable domain in full, completed from reference TRBV5-5 and TRBJ1-2, reads DAGVTQSPTHLIKTRGQQVTLRCSPISGHKSVSWYQQVLGQGPQFIFQYYEKEERGRGNFPDRFSARQFPNYSSELNVNALLLGDSALYLCASSVQADGYTFGSGTRLTVV.

V usage is TRBV7-6 and J usage is TRBJ2-2; tentatively, D is TRBD2 (6 bases). V lost 1 base and J lost 2, with 17 bases in between. This CDR3 comprises 18 residues. CDR1 SGHVS and CDR2 FNYEAQ come from the germline V gene. CDR3 sequence (DNA): TGTGCCAGCAGCTTAGGGACCTGGGCGGGGACCAACACCGGGGAGCTGTTTTTT. Its protein is CASSLGTWAGTNTGELFF.

This CDR3 is CASTSGSNQPQHF. CDR3 nucleotides: TGCGCCAGCACGTCAGGGAGCAATCAGCCCCAGCATTTT. The chain combines TRBV10-2 with TRBJ1-5; maybe TRBD1 (5 bases). V dropped 7 bases and J dropped 1 base, with 8 bases sitting between them. The germline gives CDR1 WSHSY, CDR2 SAAADI. This CDR3 has 13 amino acids.

The V gene is TRBV7-2, the J gene TRBJ2-5, with 10 bases fitting TRBD2. CDR1 is SGHTA and CDR2 is FQGNSA in the germline V gene. The CDR3 runs 18 residues. Trimming at V came to 0 bases and at J to 3 bases, leaving 10 bases not matched to a gene. CDR3 region: CASSLAPRGAGGKETQYF. The DNA of the CDR3 is TGTGCCAGCAGCTTAGCGCCGAGGGGAGCGGGAGGGAAAGAGACCCAGTACTTC.

This chain connects TRBV5-4 to TRBJ2-1, with 9 bases lining up with TRBD2. Trimming at V came to 1 base and at J to 5 bases, leaving 10 bases not matched to a gene. The length of the CDR3 is 17 residues. CDR1 and CDR2 (germline): SGHNT, YYREEE (reference sequence). CDR3 protein: CASSLNTGTSPNNEQFF. The CDR3 nucleotides are TGTGCCAGCAGCTTGAATACGGGGACTAGCCCTAACAATGAGCAGTTCTTC.

For this clone: Distinct nucleotide sequences in the sample also encode this CDR3. CDR3 amino acids: CASSPTGSYEQYF. CDR3 sequence (DNA): TGTGCCAGCTCTCCAACAGGGTCGTACGAGCAGTACTTC. The chain carries TRBV18 and TRBJ2-7, with D maybe TRBD1 (6 bases). Trimming removed 6 bases from V and 4 bases from J, with 13 bases in between. Germline V gives CDR1 KGHSH, CDR2 LQKENI. This CDR3 has 13 amino acids.

The CDR3 spells CASSPGRGSPETQYF. The CDR3 bases are TGTGCCAGCAGCCCCGGCAGGGGGTCCCCAGAGACCCAGTACTTC. This chain connects TRBV7-9 to TRBJ2-5, with TRBD1 matching over 7 bases. V lost 5 bases to trimming and J lost 4 bases; unmatched junction nucleotides: 10. Germline CDR1 reads SEHNR; CDR2 reads FQNEAQ (reference sequence). The CDR3 consists of 15 residues.

This chain uses TRBV10-2 with TRBJ2-5; the match to TRBD1 covers 7 bases. The trim removed 7 bases at V and 7 bases at J, leaving 12 bases unmatched. The CDR3 extends over 14 amino acids. Germline CDR1 and CDR2: WSHSY and SAAADI. CDR3 sequence reads: CASIETQGPGTQYF. In nucleotides, the CDR3 is TGCGCCAGCATCGAAACACAGGGGCCGGGGACCCAGTACTTC.

The chain links TRBV27 to TRBJ2-7; tentative D call: TRBD2 (7 bases). The CDR3 sequence is 15 residues long. Trimming removed 2 bases at V and 0 bases at J, with 11 bases between. In germline, CDR1 is MNHEY, CDR2 SMNVEV (reference sequence). The CDR3 is CASSLGGATSYEQYF. The CDR3 DNA sequence: TGTGCCAGCAGTTTAGGGGGGGCCACCTCCTACGAGCAGTACTTC.

The gene calls are TRBV10-3 and TRBJ1-1, with TRBD1 identical over 7 bases. J lost 7 bases, V lost 2 bases, and 1 base had no gene match. The CDR3 is 12 amino acids. Per germline, CDR1 ENHRY and CDR2 SYGVKD. CDR3 in DNA: TGTGCCATCAGTGAGCGGGACAGTGAAGCTTTCTTT. Translating it yields CAISERDSEAFF.

The rearrangement links TRBV2 to TRBJ1-5, with 8 bases fitting TRBD1. The CDR3 has 13 residues. Germline trimming cut 5 bases from V and 9 bases from J; bases unmatched to any gene: 6. Looked up from germline, CDR1 is SNHLY and CDR2 is FYNNEI. The CDR3 nucleotides are TGTGCCAGCAGTACAGGGGGTGATCGGCCCCAGCATTTT. Residues: CASSTGGDRPQHF. The full variable domain, its missing parts supplied by reference TRBV2 and TRBJ1-5, is EPEVTQTPSHQVTQMGQEVILRCVPISNHLYFYWYRQILGQKVEFLVSFYNNEISEKSEIFDDQFSVERPDGSNFTLKIRSTKLEDSAMYFCASSTGGDRPQHFGDGTRLSIL.